This T cell receptor (beta chain) was retrieved from a study of T-cell reconstitution after alpha-beta-depleted transplantation in children. CDR1 MDHEN and CDR2 SYDVKM come from the germline V gene. The V segment lost 5 bases and the J segment 5 bases; nucleotides outside the gene matches: 8. The CDR3 has 15 residues. This clonotype was recorded a few times. Preparing the TCRbeta library involved the use of unique molecular identifiers. TCRdb re-derived calls from the PCR reads in MiXCR, one entry per CDR3 protein. This table has 550,000 to 600,000 distinct CDR3 sequences, around 23% appearing once. This sequence joins TRBV28 and TRBJ2-1, with 8 bases lining up with TRBD2. Sequencing used PBMCs, mostly from graft donor cells, obtained 360 days after TCRalphabeta/CD19-depleted stem cell transplant. This receptor was obtained from a boy in the first two years of life who had a stem cell transplant for acute myeloid leukemia, so the T cells may come from the graft donor. CDR3 residues: CASSVGGAVNNEQFF. The CDR3 DNA sequence: TGTGCCAGCAGTGTCGGGGGGGCGGTGAACAATGAGCAGTTCTTC. The variable domain in full, completed from reference TRBV28 and TRBJ2-1, reads DVKVTQSSRYLVKRTGEKVFLECVQDMDHENMFWYRQDPGLGLRLIYFSYDVKMKEKGDIPEGYSVSREKKERFSLILESASTNQTSMYLCASSVGGAVNNEQFFGPGTRLTVL.